The present entry profiles one TCR beta chain with its context. The sample comes from a study of blood T cell repertoires in COVID-19. The V gene's germline CDR1 is MGHRA and CDR2 YSYEKL. Trimming took 3 bases from V and 0 from J, leaving 5 bases between them. The length of the CDR3 is 14 residues. Original methodology: Quantification of nucleated cells was approximated via reference gene primer amplification. Assay used: immunoSEQ multiplex PCR; TCRdb lists only in-frame clones, some missing. For V, J and clone size, that table is used; D and trimming come from the DNA. The table includes about 72,000 clones, approximately 88% detected once.

Specimen: peripheral blood. The sequence derives from a man aged 50 or older with acute or convalescent COVID-19. The chain has TRBV4-1 and TRBJ1-4; D ambiguous. CDR3 nucleotides: TGCGCCAGCAGCCACAGAACAACTAATGAAAAACTGTTTTTT. Residues: CASSHRTTNEKLFF.